This T cell receptor beta chain is drawn from a study of T-cell memory formation after mild COVID-19. Whole-study context: Clusters were largely donor specific.

V dropped 3 bases and J dropped 7; count of bases not matched to a gene: 22. Germline V gene lookup returns CDR1 ENHRY and CDR2 SYGVKD. CDR3 length equals 20 residues. Study findings and constraints: The study detected some responding clones in pre-infection memory, suggesting cross-reactive memory joined. Contracting CD4+ clones were located mainly in CM and EM, and CD8+ clones in EMRA.

Amplification by 5'RACE using constant-segment primers produced TCR alpha and TCR beta cDNA libraries that carried sample barcodes and UMIs. TCRdb ran MiXCR on the 5' RACE reads and lists one entry per CDR3 protein. In the table there are hundreds of thousands of distinct CDR3 sequences, 20% to 25% of which are singletons. This clonotype has a handful of counts. Its target is unknown. The chain combines TRBV10-3 with TRBJ2-1; 9 bases line up with TRBD2. The sequence came from an adult woman who had mild COVID-19 (a few samples of this study predate the infection). Cell type and time point are not known. Sequenced sample: PBMCs or a T cell subset sorted from them (not recorded which). CDR3 coding DNA: TGTGCCATCAGTGAACACCCTAAAGTAGCGGGAGTGGGCGTGATGAATGAGCAGTTCTTC. It is translated as CAISEHPKVAGVGVMNEQFF.